This is a list of T cell receptor beta chains from one sample in a study of early T cells in non-severe SARS-CoV-2 infection. TCRdb independently ran MiXCR on the 5' RACE reads; one entry per CDR3 protein. The table records under 25,000 distinct CDR3 sequences, approximately 4.5% of them present only once. Sample: whole blood. These receptors came from an adult who was a healthcare worker with PCR-confirmed SARS-CoV-2 infection or an uninfected control (not recorded which). Each CDR3 is given with its conserved first and last residue. The D gene is left open where the match is weak. A clone size is listed for some rows: how often the clone was seen (once, few, many), or a class if it is expanded.

j_call: TRBJ1-2
clone_size: many
v_call: TRBV4-3
d_call: TRBD1
cdr3_aa: CASSQEFSGTGSYGYTF
cdr3_nt: TGCGCCAGCAGCCAAGAATTCTCCGGGACAGGCTCCTATGGCTACACCTTC

j_call: TRBJ2-5
clone_size: medium-sized
v_call: TRBV24-1
d_call: -
cdr3_aa: CATALTGTQETQYF
cdr3_nt: TGTGCCACGGCCTTGACAGGCACCCAAGAGACCCAGTACTTC

j_call: TRBJ1-6
clone_size: few
v_call: TRBV29-1
d_call: TRBD1
cdr3_aa: CSVAGQRASPLHF
cdr3_nt: TGCAGCGTGGCGGGACAGAGAGCTTCACCCCTCCACTTT

j_call: TRBJ2-5
clone_size: many
v_call: TRBV29-1
d_call: TRBD1
cdr3_aa: CSVDRGQGAETQYF
cdr3_nt: TGCAGCGTTGATAGAGGACAGGGGGCGGAGACCCAGTACTTC

j_call: TRBJ2-1
clone_size: many
v_call: TRBV7-2
d_call: TRBD1
cdr3_aa: CASSRGGTGMGEQFF
cdr3_nt: TGTGCCAGCAGCCGAGGGGGGACAGGGATGGGTGAGCAGTTCTTC

j_call: TRBJ2-2
clone_size: -
v_call: TRBV20-1
d_call: -
cdr3_aa: CSARGPNTRELFF
cdr3_nt: TGCAGTGCTAGAGGGCCGAACACCAGGGAGCTGTTTTTT

j_call: TRBJ1-5
clone_size: -
v_call: TRBV6-5
d_call: -
cdr3_aa: CASSRGTEKAQPQHF
cdr3_nt: TGTGCCAGCAGTCGTGGGACCGAGAAAGCCCAGCCCCAGCATTTT

j_call: TRBJ2-3
clone_size: many
v_call: TRBV7-6
d_call: -
cdr3_aa: CASSLTGPPADTQYF
cdr3_nt: TGTGCCAGCAGCTTAACGGGGCCCCCGGCAGATACGCAGTATTTT

j_call: TRBJ1-1
clone_size: many
v_call: TRBV28
d_call: TRBD1
cdr3_aa: CASSSGGEGTEAFF
cdr3_nt: TGTGCCAGCAGTTCAGGGGGCGAGGGCACTGAAGCTTTCTTT

j_call: TRBJ1-1
clone_size: medium-sized
v_call: TRBV30
d_call: -
cdr3_aa: CAWTREGTEAFF
cdr3_nt: TGTGCCTGGACCAGGGAGGGGACTGAAGCTTTCTTT

j_call: TRBJ1-2
clone_size: many
v_call: TRBV12-3/TRBV12-4
d_call: TRBD1
cdr3_aa: CASSGQGNYGYTF
cdr3_nt: TGTGCCAGCAGTGGACAGGGTAACTATGGCTACACCTTC

j_call: TRBJ2-7
clone_size: many
v_call: TRBV30
d_call: TRBD1
cdr3_aa: CACGPGTGASRQYF
cdr3_nt: TGTGCCTGTGGGCCCGGGACAGGAGCGTCTAGGCAGTACTTC

j_call: TRBJ2-3
clone_size: few
v_call: TRBV2
d_call: TRBD1
cdr3_aa: CASSWDRGLDTQYF
cdr3_nt: TGTGCCAGCAGCTGGGACAGGGGGTTGGATACGCAGTATTTT

j_call: TRBJ2-1
clone_size: medium-sized
v_call: TRBV7-2
d_call: -
cdr3_aa: CASSPYQGGSYNEQFF
cdr3_nt: TGTGCCAGCAGCCCCTACCAGGGGGGCTCCTACAATGAGCAGTTCTTC

j_call: TRBJ1-4
clone_size: many
v_call: TRBV29-1
d_call: -
cdr3_aa: CSVAGHQFATNEKLFF
cdr3_nt: TGCAGCGTGGCGGGACACCAGTTTGCAACTAATGAAAAACTGTTTTTT

j_call: TRBJ2-3
clone_size: many
v_call: TRBV4-3
d_call: -
cdr3_aa: CASSQDLGAGRDTQYF
cdr3_nt: TGCGCCAGCAGCCAAGATTTGGGGGCCGGGAGAGATACGCAGTATTTT

j_call: TRBJ2-6
clone_size: -
v_call: TRBV7-2
d_call: -
cdr3_aa: CASSSQFSGANVLTF
cdr3_nt: TGTGCCAGCAGCTCACAGTTCTCTGGGGCCAACGTCCTGACTTTC

j_call: TRBJ1-4
clone_size: many
v_call: TRBV7-8
d_call: -
cdr3_aa: CASSLVAEKLFF
cdr3_nt: TGTGCCAGCAGCTTGGTCGCTGAAAAACTGTTTTTT

j_call: TRBJ1-3
clone_size: many
v_call: TRBV4-3
d_call: -
cdr3_aa: CASSQGGLSGNTIYF
cdr3_nt: TGCGCCAGCAGCCAAGGAGGCCTTTCTGGAAACACCATATATTTT

j_call: TRBJ2-3
clone_size: few
v_call: TRBV6-5
d_call: TRBD2
cdr3_aa: CASWRLAGWPDTQYF
cdr3_nt: TGTGCCAGCTGGCGCCTAGCGGGGTGGCCAGATACGCAGTATTTT

j_call: TRBJ1-6
clone_size: few
v_call: TRBV11-2
d_call: -
cdr3_aa: CASSPHAGPPLHF
cdr3_nt: TGTGCCAGCAGCCCCCATGCTGGACCACCCCTCCACTTT

j_call: TRBJ2-1
clone_size: -
v_call: TRBV18
d_call: -
cdr3_aa: CASSRSRTGDEQFF
cdr3_nt: TGTGCCAGCTCACGTTCTCGGACTGGGGATGAGCAGTTCTTC

j_call: TRBJ2-7
clone_size: many
v_call: TRBV7-2
d_call: -
cdr3_aa: CASSLGGFYEQYF
cdr3_nt: TGTGCCAGCAGCTTAGGAGGTTTCTACGAGCAGTACTTC

j_call: TRBJ2-3
clone_size: many
v_call: TRBV10-3
d_call: -
cdr3_aa: CAISGSIAGSTDTQYF
cdr3_nt: TGTGCCATCAGTGGATCAATTGCCGGTAGCACAGATACGCAGTATTTT

j_call: TRBJ1-5
clone_size: many
v_call: TRBV5-6
d_call: TRBD1
cdr3_aa: CASSLQGADQPQHF
cdr3_nt: TGTGCCAGCAGCTTGCAGGGGGCAGATCAGCCCCAGCATTTT

j_call: TRBJ1-6
clone_size: medium-sized
v_call: TRBV3-1
d_call: -
cdr3_aa: CASSQAAPRLNSPLHF
cdr3_nt: TGTGCCAGCAGCCAAGCAGCGCCTCGCCTTAATTCACCCCTCCACTTT

j_call: TRBJ1-4
clone_size: many
v_call: TRBV28
d_call: TRBD1
cdr3_aa: CASRIPGGGEEKLFF
cdr3_nt: TGTGCCAGCAGGATTCCAGGGGGAGGAGAAGAAAAACTGTTTTTT

j_call: TRBJ2-2
clone_size: many
v_call: TRBV6-5
d_call: TRBD2
cdr3_aa: CASSYSGGRTGELFF
cdr3_nt: TGTGCCAGCAGTTACAGCGGGGGCCGGACCGGGGAGCTGTTTTTT

j_call: TRBJ1-1
clone_size: many
v_call: TRBV11-3
d_call: -
cdr3_aa: CASSLERNTEAFF
cdr3_nt: TGTGCCAGCAGCTTAGAGAGAAACACTGAAGCTTTCTTT

j_call: TRBJ2-5
clone_size: -
v_call: TRBV11-3
d_call: -
cdr3_aa: CASSLSAEEETQYF
cdr3_nt: TGTGCCAGCAGCTTAAGTGCAGAAGAAGAGACCCAGTACTTC

j_call: TRBJ2-1
clone_size: many
v_call: TRBV28
d_call: -
cdr3_aa: CASSPPVSYNEQFF
cdr3_nt: TGTGCCAGCAGTCCACCCGTCTCCTACAATGAGCAGTTCTTC

j_call: TRBJ2-7
clone_size: many
v_call: TRBV6-6
d_call: TRBD1
cdr3_aa: CASSYSQGSSYEQYF
cdr3_nt: TGTGCCAGCAGTTACTCACAGGGGAGCTCCTACGAGCAGTACTTC

j_call: TRBJ2-5
clone_size: many
v_call: TRBV28
d_call: -
cdr3_aa: CASRPGGDQETQYF
cdr3_nt: TGTGCCAGCAGACCCGGCGGGGACCAAGAGACCCAGTACTTC

j_call: TRBJ2-3
clone_size: many
v_call: TRBV10-3
d_call: TRBD2
cdr3_aa: CATDLSGGARGDTQYF
cdr3_nt: TGTGCCACCGACCTTAGCGGGGGGGCAAGGGGAGATACGCAGTATTTT

j_call: TRBJ1-1
clone_size: -
v_call: TRBV19
d_call: -
cdr3_aa: CASSSTWANTEAFF
cdr3_nt: TGTGCCAGTAGTTCCACGTGGGCGAACACTGAAGCTTTCTTT

j_call: TRBJ2-2
clone_size: many
v_call: TRBV28
d_call: TRBD1
cdr3_aa: CASRRQGRRELFF
cdr3_nt: TGTGCCAGCAGAAGACAGGGTCGCCGGGAGCTGTTTTTT

j_call: TRBJ2-7
clone_size: many
v_call: TRBV6-5
d_call: TRBD2
cdr3_aa: CASSYGLAGAYYEQYF
cdr3_nt: TGTGCCAGCAGTTACGGGCTAGCGGGGGCCTACTACGAGCAGTACTTC